Reported below is one T cell receptor (beta chain). CDR3 length: 14 amino acids. Trimming stripped 3 bases from V and 5 bases from J, with 16 bases between. The germline V gene has CDR1 GTSNPN and CDR2 SVGIG (reference sequence). The sample is drawn from a study of blood T cell repertoires in COVID-19. Across the whole study: Spain, Italy and the United States supplied samples that represented acute and convalescent COVID-19. T cells, B-cell-depleted T cells, or PBMCs provided the cDNA or gDNA that served as material.

In the original analysis: Counts of nucleated cells, estimated from reference gene primer amplification, were obtained. Libraries were prepared by immunoSEQ multiplex PCR; TCRdb keeps only in-frame clonotypes and omits some of them. The DNA was the basis for D and trimming; V, J and clone size are from that table. The table has some 350,000 clones, roughly 90% seen once. Those enrolled in Seattle joined during active infection and were followed longitudinally afterward. Input material: peripheral blood. The chain employs TRBV30 and TRBJ1-2; perhaps TRBD1 as D (6 bases). This clonotype originated in a woman in her 70s with COVID-19, enrolled during active disease. The CDR3 region has the DNA TGTGCCTGGAGCAGGGGTCTCGGGCCGTATGGCTACACCTTC. Its translation: CAWSRGLGPYGYTF.